This T cell receptor beta chain emerged from a study of post-analysis software for immune sequencing data. The TCR beta cDNA libraries contained unique molecular identifiers. TCRdb re-called the PCR reads through MiXCR, storing one row per CDR3 protein. The table has almost 700,000 distinct CDR3 sequences, approximately 60% seen once. Germline CDR1 MNHEY, CDR2 SVGAGI. The V end lost 5 bases, the J end lost 1 base, and 5 bases lay between the germline ends. The CDR3 has 12 amino acids. Overall study results and limits: Roughly five TRBV segments appeared more often in patients than in controls, and TRBV5-6, TRBV5-1 and TRBV20-1 were among these.

This clonotype showed up just a few times. Its antigen is unidentified. The rearrangement uses TRBV6-5 and TRBJ1-1, with D unresolved. The sequence was obtained from a girl aged 2-10 years with multiple sclerosis. Source material: blood. In DNA, the CDR3 is TGTGCCAGCAGTCGACCGAACACTGAAGCTTTCTTT. Residues: CASSRPNTEAFF.